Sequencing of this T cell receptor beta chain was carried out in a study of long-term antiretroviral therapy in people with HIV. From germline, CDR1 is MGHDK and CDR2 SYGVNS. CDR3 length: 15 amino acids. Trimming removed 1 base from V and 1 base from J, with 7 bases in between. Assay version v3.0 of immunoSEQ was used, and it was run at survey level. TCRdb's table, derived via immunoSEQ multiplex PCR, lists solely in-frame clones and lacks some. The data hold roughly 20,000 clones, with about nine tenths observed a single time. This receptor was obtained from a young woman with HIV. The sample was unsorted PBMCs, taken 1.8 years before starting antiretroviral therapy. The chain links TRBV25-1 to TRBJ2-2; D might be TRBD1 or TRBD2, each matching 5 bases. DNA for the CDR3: TGTGCCAGCAGTGAATGGGGGATGAACACCGGGGAGCTGTTTTTT. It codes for CASSEWGMNTGELFF.